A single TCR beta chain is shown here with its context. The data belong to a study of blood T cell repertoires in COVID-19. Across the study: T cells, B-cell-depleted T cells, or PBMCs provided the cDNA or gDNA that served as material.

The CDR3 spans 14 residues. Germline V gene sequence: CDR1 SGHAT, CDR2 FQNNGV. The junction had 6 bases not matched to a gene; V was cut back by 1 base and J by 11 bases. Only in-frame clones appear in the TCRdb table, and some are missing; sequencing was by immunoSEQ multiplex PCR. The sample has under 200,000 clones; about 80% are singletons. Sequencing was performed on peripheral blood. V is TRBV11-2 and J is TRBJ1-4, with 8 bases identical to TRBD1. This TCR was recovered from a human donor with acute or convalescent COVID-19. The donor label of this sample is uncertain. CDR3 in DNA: TGTGCCAGCAGCTTAGGGACAGGGTCGGGTAAACTGTTTTTT. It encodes CASSLGTGSGKLFF.